The T cell receptor beta chain under discussion was sequenced for a study of regulatory T cells in long-lasting Graves disease. In building TCR beta libraries, iRepertoire HTBI primers were used together with Arm-PCR of CDR3 regions. TCRdb ran MiXCR on the multiplex PCR reads and lists one entry per CDR3 protein. This table holds about 340,000 distinct CDR3 sequences, 15% to 20% found once. Noted time point: persistent/refractory GD, antithyroid drugs over 5 years with positive TRAb. Generation of the TCR library employed RNA extracted from PBMCs. It was an endocrinology department in Xi'an, China, that provided the patients. This CDR3 comprises 17 residues. The V and J ends lost 4 bases and 0 bases respectively, with 16 bases between them. The germline V gene has CDR1 LGHNA and CDR2 YNFKEQ.

The chain uses TRBV4-2 and TRBJ1-5; tentatively, D is TRBD1 (6 bases). The sequence derives from a female donor with Graves disease. The source was peripheral blood mononuclear cells (PBMCs), collected when the disease was refractory, from a patient treated with antithyroid drugs. The CDR3 loop is CASSPTPDSNSNQPQHF. In DNA, the CDR3 is TGTGCCAGCAGCCCGACGCCGGACAGTAATAGCAATCAGCCCCAGCATTTT.